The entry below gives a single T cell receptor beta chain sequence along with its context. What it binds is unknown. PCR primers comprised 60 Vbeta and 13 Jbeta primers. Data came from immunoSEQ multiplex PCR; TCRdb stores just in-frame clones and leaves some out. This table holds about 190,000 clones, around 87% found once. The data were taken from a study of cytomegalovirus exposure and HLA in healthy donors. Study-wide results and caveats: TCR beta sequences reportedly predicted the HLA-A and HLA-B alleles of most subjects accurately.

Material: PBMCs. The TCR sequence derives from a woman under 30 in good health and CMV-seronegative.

The chain's CDR3 is CASSPPGQSYEQYF. CDR3 DNA sequence: TGTGCCAGCAGCCCTCCCGGACAGAGCTACGAGCAGTACTTC. The V and J genes are TRBV28 and TRBJ2-7, with D maybe TRBD1 (6 bases). V gave up 6 bases and J gave up 3 bases, with 15 bases separating them. The germline CDR1 and CDR2 sequences are MDHEN and SYDVKM. The CDR3 runs to 14 residues. Looking up the rest from reference TRBV28 and TRBJ2-7 gives the full variable domain: DVKVTQSSRYLVKRTGEKVFLECVQDMDHENMFWYRQDPGLGLRLIYFSYDVKMKEKGDIPEGYSVSREKKERFSLILESASTNQTSMYLCASSPPGQSYEQYFGPGTRLTVT.